The source of this T cell receptor beta chain is a study of control samples from healthy donors and cancer patients. The protocol was immunoSEQ multiplex PCR, while the TCRdb copy is restricted to in-frame clones and leaves out a portion. Of some 120,000 clones in the sample, around 87% are singletons; the top ten hold approximately 1.1%. Germline V CDR1 and CDR2: LNHNV, YYDKDF (reference sequence). The V end was cut by 4 bases, the J end by 4 bases, with 20 bases between. The CDR3 totals 17 residues. This clone was recorded once. The sequencing sample was made of PBMCs. The V and J genes are TRBV15 and TRBJ1-5; the D gene is possibly TRBD1 (5 bases). This TCR was recovered from a woman aged 50 to 60 with colorectal cancer. CDR3 protein: CATSKEGDGTRNQPQHF. The CDR3 bases are TGTGCCACCAGCAAAGAGGGTGACGGGACTAGGAATCAGCCCCAGCATTTT.